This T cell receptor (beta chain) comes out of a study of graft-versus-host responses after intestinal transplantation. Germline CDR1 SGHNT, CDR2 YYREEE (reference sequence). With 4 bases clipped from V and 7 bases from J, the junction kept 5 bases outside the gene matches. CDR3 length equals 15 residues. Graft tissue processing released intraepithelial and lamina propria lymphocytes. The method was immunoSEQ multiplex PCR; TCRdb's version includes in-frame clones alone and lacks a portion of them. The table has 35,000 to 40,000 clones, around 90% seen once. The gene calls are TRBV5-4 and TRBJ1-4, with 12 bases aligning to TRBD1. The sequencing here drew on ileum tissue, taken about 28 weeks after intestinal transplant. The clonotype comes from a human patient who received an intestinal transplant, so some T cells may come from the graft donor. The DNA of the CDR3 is TGTGCCAGCAGCGCCGGGACAGGGGGCGGTGAAAAACTGTTTTTT. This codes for CASSAGTGGGEKLFF.